This passage covers 32 T cell receptor beta chains from one sample sequenced in a study of CD4 T cells in relation to SARS-CoV-2 and coronaviruses. Method: immunoSEQ multiplex PCR; TCRdb's copy keeps in-frame clones and lacks some. The sample has some 64,000 clones; approximately 94% are singletons. The unexposed donors gave CD4+ T cells in about 2010-2019, prior to COVID-19. Sequenced material: naive CD4+ T cells from PBMCs. Subset reported: naive CD4+ T cells isolated by negative enrichment. Receptors originate from a human donor in good health.

In this sample, this clone turned up once. The chain carries TRBV10-2 and TRBJ2-1; 10 nucleotides match TRBD2. Germline CDR1 is WSHSY and CDR2 is SAAADI. CDR3 length: 16 amino acids. J gave up 6 bases and V 10 bases, and 15 bases lay outside the gene matches. This CDR3 reads CATRYQSSGRGNEQFF. DNA of the CDR3: TGCGCCACCCGTTATCAGTCTAGCGGGAGAGGCAATGAGCAGTTCTTC.

This chain links TRBV4-2 with TRBJ2-3, with 11 bases matching TRBD2. Germline CDR1 and CDR2: LGHNA and YNFKEQ. The V gene end was trimmed by 0 bases and the J gene end by 6 bases; junction bases not matched to a gene: 8. This CDR3 has 17 amino acids. The CDR3 nucleotides are TGTGCCAGCAGCCAAGATAGGGCTAGCGGGAGGAGGGATACGCAGTATTTT. Residues: CASSQDRASGRRDTQYF.

The chain links TRBV27 to TRBJ2-7, with 13 bases lining up with TRBD2. Losses at the gene ends were 3 bases for V and 6 bases for J; bases not matched to a gene: 5. The CDR3 loop spans 15 amino acids. Germline-derived CDR1 and CDR2 are MNHEY and SMNVEV (reference sequence). DNA of the CDR3: TGTGCCAGCAGTTTTACTAGCGGGAGGGTCGGCGAGCAGTACTTC. It is translated as CASSFTSGRVGEQYF.

The chain uses TRBV29-1 and TRBJ2-3; 7 nucleotides align to TRBD1. Per the germline V gene, CDR1 is SQVTM and CDR2 is ANQGSEA. The CDR3 sequence is 15 residues long. With 5 bases clipped from V and 5 bases from J, the junction kept 13 bases outside the gene matches. The chain's CDR3 is CSVRIQGTFGDTQYF. The CDR3 coding sequence is TGCAGCGTTCGAATACAGGGGACCTTTGGAGATACGCAGTATTTT.

The J gene is TRBJ1-3, the V gene TRBV6-5; 9 positions agree with TRBD1. The CDR3 contains 15 residues. The germline gives CDR1 MNHEY, CDR2 SVGAGI. The junction had 3 bases not matched to a gene; V was cut back by 4 bases and J by 2 bases. The CDR3 DNA reads TGTGCCAGCAGTTTGCACAGGGGGCCTGGAAACACCATATATTTT. Protein: CASSLHRGPGNTIYF.

In its sample, this clone was seen once. This chain uses TRBV19 with TRBJ2-3; weak D call: TRBD2 (5 bases). The CDR3 length is 15 residues. Per germline, CDR1 LNHDA and CDR2 SQIVND (reference sequence). The ends were cut back, 3 bases at V and 2 bases at J, with 12 bases in the middle. This CDR3 reads CASSIGKGVTDTQYF. DNA for the CDR3: TGTGCCAGTAGTATCGGGAAAGGTGTCACAGATACGCAGTATTTT. Variable domain in full (rest from reference TRBV19 and TRBJ2-3): DGGITQSPKYLFRKEGQNVTLSCEQNLNHDAMYWYRQDPGQGLRLIYYSQIVNDFQKGDIAEGYSVSREKKESFPLTVTSAQKNPTAFYLCASSIGKGVTDTQYFGPGTRLTVL.

This chain joins TRBV19 and TRBJ2-7; D gene ambiguous. The germline V and J ends were trimmed by 5 bases and 2 bases, with 16 bases remaining between them. Germline V gene sequence: CDR1 LNHDA, CDR2 SQIVND (reference sequence). The CDR3 runs to 15 residues. The CDR3 coding sequence is TGTGCCAGTAGTGCGAATCAGAATCTCCCCTACGAGCAGTACTTC. Translation gives CASSANQNLPYEQYF.

This clone was found a few times. At one boundary the junction diverges from the germline segment, which might be a read error. The chain carries TRBV6-6 and TRBJ2-2; D not certain. Germline values: CDR1 MNHNY, CDR2 SVGAGI (reference sequence). The CDR3 has 11 amino acids. CDR3 region: CATSQAGELFF. Written as DNA, the CDR3 is TGTGCCACCAGTCAGGCCGGGGAGCTGTTTTTT.

The chain carries TRBV7-2 and TRBJ2-2, with 7 bases fitting TRBD1. After removal of 5 bases from V and 6 bases from J, the junction contained 3 bases not matched to a gene. The V gene's germline CDR1 is SGHTA and CDR2 FQGNSA. The CDR3 runs to 13 residues. The CDR3: CASSTTGAGELFF. CDR3 bases: TGTGCCAGCAGCACTACAGGGGCCGGGGAGCTGTTTTTT.

The V gene is TRBV6-4, the J gene TRBJ2-1; D may be TRBD2 (5 bases). The length of the CDR3 is 13 residues. V was shortened by 8 bases and J by 2 bases, with 10 bases between the two germline ends. Germline values: CDR1 MRHNA, CDR2 SNTAGT. Written as DNA, the CDR3 is TGTGCCAGCGGCGCGGGCGCCTACAATGAGCAGTTCTTC. Translation: CASGAGAYNEQFF.

The count of this clone is one. The CDR3 region is CASRSGTRDTEAFF. The DNA for the CDR3 is TGCGCCAGCAGATCCGGGACTCGGGACACTGAAGCTTTCTTT. This rearrangement joins TRBV5-1 to TRBJ1-1; D may be TRBD1 (5 bases). V gave up 5 bases and J gave up 3 bases, with 14 bases separating them. CDR1 and CDR2 (germline): SGHRS, YFSETQ. The CDR3 covers 14 residues.

The gene calls are TRBV6-5 and TRBJ2-7; the match to TRBD2 covers 14 bases. This CDR3 is built from 16 residues. Germline loops: CDR1 MNHEY, CDR2 SVGAGI. The V and J ends lost 0 bases and 3 bases, in that order; junction bases with no gene match: 1. The CDR3 DNA sequence: TGTGCCAGCAGTTACTCGGGACTAGCGGGGGTCTACGAGCAGTACTTC. This sequence encodes CASSYSGLAGVYEQYF.

The chain joins TRBV5-1 to TRBJ1-1, with 7 bases identical to TRBD1. Losses at the gene ends were 3 bases for V and 1 base for J; bases not matched to a gene: 6. Per germline, CDR1 SGHRS and CDR2 YFSETQ. The CDR3 length is 15 residues. The CDR3 reads CASSSGQARNTEAFF. The CDR3 bases are TGCGCCAGCAGCTCCGGACAGGCCAGGAACACTGAAGCTTTCTTT.

This clone appeared a single time. The chain has TRBV10-2 and TRBJ2-7; 12 bases map to TRBD1. CDR1 and CDR2 (germline): WSHSY, SAAADI. The CDR3 has 15 residues. Unmatched junction bases numbered 10, after V lost 9 bases and J lost 4 bases. The chain's CDR3 is CASRTGTGGLYEQYF. The CDR3 DNA sequence: TGCGCCAGTCGCACCGGGACAGGGGGCTTATACGAGCAGTACTTC.

This rearrangement joins TRBV10-1 to TRBJ1-1; perhaps TRBD1 as D (6 bases). The CDR3 has 14 amino acids. Trimming pared 5 bases from V and 5 bases from J, leaving 15 bases between. Germline CDR1 WNHNN, CDR2 SYGVQD (reference sequence). CDR3 sequence (DNA): TGCGCCAGCAGTCCCAACCCCAGGGGAACTGAAGCTTTCTTT. Its translation is CASSPNPRGTEAFF.

The V gene is TRBV27, the J gene TRBJ1-6; a possible D gene is TRBD1 (6 bases). The CDR3 is made up of 14 amino acids. CDR1 and CDR2 from the germline V gene are MNHEY and SMNVEV (reference sequence). V was trimmed by 2 bases and J by 6 bases, leaving 8 bases between them. This CDR3 reads CASSLTGSNSPLHF. CDR3 coding DNA: TGTGCCAGCAGTTTAACAGGGAGTAATTCACCCCTCCACTTT.

The rearrangement links TRBV4-1 to TRBJ2-3; tentatively, D is TRBD1 (5 bases). This CDR3 is 17 amino acids long. CDR1 is MGHRA, CDR2 YSYEKL, per germline. V lost 0 bases and J lost 3, with 16 bases in between. The DNA for the CDR3 is TGCGCCAGCAGCCAAGATCCCAGGGTAAGAAGGACAGATACGCAGTATTTT. Amino acids: CASSQDPRVRRTDTQYF.

This chain joins TRBV3-1 (or the pseudogene TRBV3-2) and TRBJ2-7, with D possibly being TRBD1 (6 bases). This CDR3 spans 12 amino acids. CDR1 LGHDT and CDR2 YNNKEL come from the germline V gene (reference sequence). Between the trimmed V and J ends, which lost 0 bases and 12 bases, there was a span of 12 bases. For the CDR3, the DNA is TGTGCCAGCAGCCAAGAAGGCAGGGGTCGGTACTTC. Protein product: CASSQEGRGRYF.

The chain recombines TRBV2 with TRBJ1-1; 7 nucleotides line up with TRBD1. In germline, CDR1 is SNHLY, CDR2 FYNNEI. The J segment lost 7 bases and the V segment lost 5 bases, leaving 1 base of the junction unmatched. CDR3 length: 11 amino acids. The CDR3 loop is CASSRDSEAFF. Written as DNA, the CDR3 is TGTGCCAGCAGTCGGGACAGTGAAGCTTTCTTT.

The chain links TRBV5-1 to TRBJ1-2; tentative D call: TRBD1 (6 bases). There are 14 residues in the CDR3. V lost 0 bases to trimming and J lost 8 bases, with 14 bases between them. The V gene's germline CDR1 is SGHRS and CDR2 YFSETQ. The CDR3 DNA reads TGCGCCAGCAGCTTGGTTGCAGGGGCTGACGGCTACACCTTC. Translation: CASSLVAGADGYTF. The full variable domain, in which reference TRBV5-1 and TRBJ1-2 provide the parts outside the CDR3, is KAGVTQTPRYLIKTRGQQVTLSCSPISGHRSVSWYQQTPGQGLQFLFEYFSETQRNKGNFPGRFSGRQFSNSRSEMNVSTLELGDSALYLCASSLVAGADGYTFGSGTRLTVV.

The J gene is TRBJ1-2, the V gene TRBV30; 7 positions agree with TRBD1. The junction had 4 bases not matched to a gene; V was cut back by 5 bases and J by 7 bases. This CDR3 has 11 amino acids. The germline V gene has CDR1 GTSNPN and CDR2 SVGIG (reference sequence). The CDR3 is CAWARQGGYTF. Here the CDR3 DNA reads TGTGCCTGGGCCCGACAGGGTGGCTACACCTTC.

The chain uses TRBV28 and TRBJ2-7; TRBD2 agrees at 11 bases. J lost 5 bases, V lost 6 bases, and 9 bases had no gene match. The CDR3 has 15 residues. The germline V gene has CDR1 MDHEN and CDR2 SYDVKM. CDR3 amino acids: CASRGWTSGSHEQYF. The DNA of the CDR3 is TGTGCCAGCAGAGGCTGGACTAGCGGGTCCCACGAGCAGTACTTC.

The chain uses TRBV30 and TRBJ2-7; 8 positions match TRBD1. There are 12 residues in the CDR3. Germline-derived CDR1 and CDR2 are GTSNPN and SVGIG (reference sequence). Trimming removed 2 bases from V and 9 bases from J; junction bases left unmatched: 6. CDR3 DNA sequence: TGTGCCTGGAGTCCCCGGACAGGGTGGCAGTACTTC. Protein product: CAWSPRTGWQYF. The whole variable domain, filled in from reference TRBV30 and TRBJ2-7, reads SQTIHQWPATLVQPVGSPLSLECTVEGTSNPNLYWYRQAAGRGLQLLFYSVGIGQISSEVPQNLSASRPQDRQFILSSKKLLLSDSGFYLCAWSPRTGWQYFGPGTRLTVT.

V is TRBV10-3 and J is TRBJ2-2, with 7 bases that match TRBD2. Looked up from germline, CDR1 is ENHRY and CDR2 is SYGVKD. The CDR3 totals 17 residues. After removal of 0 bases from V and 4 bases from J, the junction contained 8 bases not matched to a gene. The CDR3: CAISESFVRGTTGELFF. The CDR3 DNA is TGTGCCATCAGTGAGTCGTTTGTGCGGGGGACCACCGGGGAGCTGTTTTTT.

The CDR3 reads CASSEAVVTGGRPQHF. CDR3 sequence (DNA): TGTGCCAGCAGTGAAGCGGTGGTTACCGGTGGAAGGCCCCAGCATTTT. The V gene is TRBV6-1, the J gene TRBJ1-5; the D is unclear. This CDR3 spans 16 amino acids. V was pared by 0 bases and J by 9 bases, with 18 bases between. Germline-derived CDR1 and CDR2 are MNHNS and SASEGT.

J is TRBJ2-4 and V is TRBV7-6; D might be TRBD1 or TRBD2, each matching 5 bases. Germline V gene sequence: CDR1 SGHVS, CDR2 FNYEAQ. This CDR3 region has 15 residues. Trimming shortened V by 5 bases and J by 6 bases, and 17 bases separated the two germline ends. The CDR3 DNA reads as TGTGCCAGCAGCCCCGCCCGCCGGGGCCTAAACATTCAGTACTTC. It translates to CASSPARRGLNIQYF.

This clone was counted between two and nine times. V usage is TRBV2 and J usage is TRBJ2-7; 8 nucleotides agree with TRBD2. The germline V gene has CDR1 SNHLY and CDR2 FYNNEI. The CDR3 covers 14 residues. V trimming: 6 bases; J trimming: 3 bases; junction bases outside the gene matches: 7. The CDR3 DNA follows: TGTGCCAGCAGCCGAGCGGGAGTTGTCTACGAGCAGTACTTC. Translation gives CASSRAGVVYEQYF.

The chain joins TRBV28 to TRBJ2-4; 7 positions match TRBD2. The CDR3 is made up of 14 amino acids. The V and J ends lost 8 bases and 11 bases, in that order; junction bases with no gene match: 15. Germline CDR1 reads MDHEN; CDR2 reads SYDVKM. The CDR3, as DNA: TGTGCCAGCGGATTAGGGCTAGCGGAGCCCTTTCAGTACTTC. Protein product: CASGLGLAEPFQYF.

The V call is TRBV7-9, the J call TRBJ2-1; 7 bases match TRBD1. V lost 4 bases and J lost 3; bases outside the gene matches: 9. Germline V gene sequence: CDR1 SEHNR, CDR2 FQNEAQ (reference sequence). The CDR3 contains 16 residues. The DNA for the CDR3 is TGTGCCAGCAGCTCCGTGGACGGGACAGTCTACAATGAGCAGTTCTTC. This codes for CASSSVDGTVYNEQFF.

The chain is built from TRBV30 and TRBJ1-1; D remains unclear. V lost 0 bases to trimming and J lost 5 bases, with 4 bases between them. The CDR3 length is 11 residues. CDR1 is GTSNPN, CDR2 SVGIG, per germline (reference sequence). The CDR3 coding sequence is TGTGCCTGGAGTGTGGGGACTGAAGCTTTCTTT. Amino acids: CAWSVGTEAFF. The variable domain in full, with the rest retrieved from reference TRBV30 and TRBJ1-1, is SQTIHQWPATLVQPVGSPLSLECTVEGTSNPNLYWYRQAAGRGLQLLFYSVGIGQISSEVPQNLSASRPQDRQFILSSKKLLLSDSGFYLCAWSVGTEAFFGQGTRLTVV.

This chain uses TRBV2 with TRBJ1-4; tentatively, D is TRBD1 (6 bases). Germline-derived CDR1 and CDR2 are SNHLY and FYNNEI. Trimming stripped 5 bases from V and 2 bases from J, with 12 bases between. This CDR3 has 15 residues. The CDR3: CASSPGGRTNEKLFF. The CDR3 region has the DNA TGTGCCAGCAGTCCCGGGGGGCGGACTAATGAAAAACTGTTTTTT.

This chain joins TRBV5-4 and TRBJ1-2, with 11 positions matching TRBD1. V dropped 0 bases and J dropped 3; count of bases not matched to a gene: 1. Per the germline V gene, CDR1 is SGHNT and CDR2 is YYREEE (reference sequence). The CDR3 sequence is 15 residues long. The CDR3 here is CASSLGTGGHYGYTF. CDR3 in DNA: TGTGCCAGCAGCTTGGGGACAGGGGGCCACTATGGCTACACCTTC.